The clone carrying this T cell receptor (beta chain) was picked up many times. The source of the sample is a study of metastatic and nonmetastatic thyroid tumors. TCRdb re-called the PCR reads with MiXCR. Among 37,000 or so clones, 16% were seen once, and the ten largest hold 3% to 4%. After removal of 4 bases from V and 5 bases from J, the junction contained 4 bases not matched to a gene. The germline V gene has CDR1 MNHEY and CDR2 SMNVEV (reference sequence). This CDR3 is 14 amino acids long. Patients had received no treatment of any kind before thyroid surgery. This TCR derives from a female donor with papillary thyroid cancer or a benign thyroid nodule (not recorded which). Some clones in this sample may be carry-over from other donors' samples. The sample consisted of blood. The V gene is TRBV27, the J gene TRBJ2-3, with TRBD2 matching over 9 bases. The CDR3 DNA is TGTGCCAGCAGTTACGCGGGGGGGCGAGATACGCAGTATTTT. It encodes CASSYAGGRDTQYF.